The clone carrying this T cell receptor beta chain showed up just once. Its antigen is undetermined. The sample comes from a study of shared clonotypes between healthy human individuals. In the naive CD8 group, cells lacked CD45RO and were positively selected for CCR7, so terminally differentiated effector memory CD45RA+ cells were left out. Regarding the study as a whole: Unshared clonotypes carried lower generation probabilities than those common to all four donors.

This CDR3 is 18 amino acids long. The V gene's germline CDR1 is MNHEY and CDR2 SMNVEV (reference sequence). The V segment lost 7 bases and the J segment 3 bases; nucleotides outside the gene matches: 17. Sequencing used immunoSEQ multiplex PCR; TCRdb keeps in-frame clones, though not all of them. The data contain roughly 890,000 clones, 85% to 95% of them singletons. Source material: naive CD8+ T cells sorted from blood. The source of this sequence is a man aged 25 to 40 in good health. The chain couples TRBV27 to TRBJ2-3; 9 nucleotides match TRBD1. The CDR3 loop reads CASTNRDRVGVSTDTQYF. The CDR3 DNA sequence: TGTGCCAGCACAAACCGGGACAGGGTTGGTGTTAGTACAGATACGCAGTATTTT.